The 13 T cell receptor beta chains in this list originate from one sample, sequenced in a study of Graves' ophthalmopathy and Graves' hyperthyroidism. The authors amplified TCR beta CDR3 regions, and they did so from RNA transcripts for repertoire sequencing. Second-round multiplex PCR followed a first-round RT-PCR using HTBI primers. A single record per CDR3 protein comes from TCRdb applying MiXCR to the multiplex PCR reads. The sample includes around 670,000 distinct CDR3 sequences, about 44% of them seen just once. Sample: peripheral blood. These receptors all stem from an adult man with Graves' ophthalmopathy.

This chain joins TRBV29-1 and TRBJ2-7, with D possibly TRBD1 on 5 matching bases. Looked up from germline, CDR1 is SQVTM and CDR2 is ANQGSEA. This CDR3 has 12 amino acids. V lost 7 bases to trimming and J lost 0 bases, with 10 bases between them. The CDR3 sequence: CSGTPSSYEQYF. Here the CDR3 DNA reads TGCAGCGGGACACCGAGCTCCTACGAGCAGTACTTC.

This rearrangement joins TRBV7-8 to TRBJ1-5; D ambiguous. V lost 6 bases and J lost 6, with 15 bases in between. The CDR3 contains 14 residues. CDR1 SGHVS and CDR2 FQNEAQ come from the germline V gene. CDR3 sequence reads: CASSYLGGVQPQHF. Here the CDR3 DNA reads TGTGCCAGCAGTTATCTGGGTGGGGTTCAGCCCCAGCATTTT.

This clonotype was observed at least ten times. The CDR3 DNA follows: TGTGCCACCCGTCAACAGCCGAACACCGGGGAGCTGTTTTTT. Amino acid sequence: CATRQQPNTGELFF. V and J are TRBV15 and TRBJ2-2; D ambiguous. The V and J ends lost 8 bases and 0 bases respectively, with 10 bases between them. CDR1 and CDR2 (germline): LNHNV, YYDKDF (reference sequence). This CDR3 is built from 14 residues.

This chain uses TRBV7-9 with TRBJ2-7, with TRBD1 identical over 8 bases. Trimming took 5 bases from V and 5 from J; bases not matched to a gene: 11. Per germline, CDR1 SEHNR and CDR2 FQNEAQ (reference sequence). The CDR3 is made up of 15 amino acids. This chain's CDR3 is CASSQVLTGGNEQYF. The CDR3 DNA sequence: TGTGCCAGCAGCCAGGTATTAACAGGGGGTAACGAGCAGTACTTC.

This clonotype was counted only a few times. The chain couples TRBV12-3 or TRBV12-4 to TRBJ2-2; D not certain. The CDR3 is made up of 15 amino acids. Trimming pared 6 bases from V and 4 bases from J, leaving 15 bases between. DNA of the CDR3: TGTGCCAGCAGAGTGTTCCGACCCGGCACCGGGGAGCTGTTTTTT. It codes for CASRVFRPGTGELFF.

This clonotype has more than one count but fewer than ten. The CDR3 protein is CSARVVERLYGTEAFF. The CDR3 DNA reads TGCAGTGCTAGAGTGGTGGAGAGGCTCTATGGGACTGAAGCTTTCTTT. J is TRBJ1-1 and V is TRBV20-1; no clear D. CDR3 length: 16 residues. V gave up 1 base and J gave up 5 bases, with 20 bases separating them. Germline assignment: CDR1 DFQATT and CDR2 SNEGSKA (reference sequence).

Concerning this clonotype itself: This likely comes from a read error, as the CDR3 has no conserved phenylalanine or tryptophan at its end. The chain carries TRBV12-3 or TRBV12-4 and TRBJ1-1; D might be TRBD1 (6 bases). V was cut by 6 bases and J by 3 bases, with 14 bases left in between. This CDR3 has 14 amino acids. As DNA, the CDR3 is TGTGCCAGCAGGCGCACACAGGGATACACTGAAGCTTTCTCT. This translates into CASRRTQGYTEAFS.

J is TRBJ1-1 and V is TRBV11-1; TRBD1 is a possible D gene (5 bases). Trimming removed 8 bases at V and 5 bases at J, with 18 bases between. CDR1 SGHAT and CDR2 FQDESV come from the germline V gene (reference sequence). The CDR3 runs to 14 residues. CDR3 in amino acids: CASRRQGGGTEAFF. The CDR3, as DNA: TGTGCCAGCCGCCGCCAAGGCGGGGGAACTGAAGCTTTCTTT.

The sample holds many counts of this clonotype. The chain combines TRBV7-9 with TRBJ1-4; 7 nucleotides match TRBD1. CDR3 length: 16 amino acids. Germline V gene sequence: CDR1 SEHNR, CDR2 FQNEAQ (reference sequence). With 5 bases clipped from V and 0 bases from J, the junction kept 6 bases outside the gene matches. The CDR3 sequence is CASSPWTGTTNEKLFF. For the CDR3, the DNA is TGTGCCAGCAGCCCCTGGACAGGCACAACTAATGAAAAACTGTTTTTT. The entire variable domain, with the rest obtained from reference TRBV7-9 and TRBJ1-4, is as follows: DTGVSQNPRHKITKRGQNVTFRCDPISEHNRLYWYRQTLGQGPEFLTYFQNEAQLEKSRLLSDRFSAERPKGSFSTLEIQRTEQGDSAMYLCASSPWTGTTNEKLFFGSGTQLSVL.

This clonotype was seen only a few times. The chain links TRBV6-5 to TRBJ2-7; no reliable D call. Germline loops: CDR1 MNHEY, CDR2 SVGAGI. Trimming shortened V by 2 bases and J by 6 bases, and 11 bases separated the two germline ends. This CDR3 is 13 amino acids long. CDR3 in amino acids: CASSYRLPAEQYF. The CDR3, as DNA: TGTGCCAGCAGTTACCGTCTGCCGGCCGAGCAGTACTTC.

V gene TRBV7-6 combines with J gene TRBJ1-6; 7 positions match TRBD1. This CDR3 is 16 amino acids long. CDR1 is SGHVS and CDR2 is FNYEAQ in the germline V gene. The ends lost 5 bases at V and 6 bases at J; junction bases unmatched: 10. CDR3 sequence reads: CASSQNPGQTNSPLHF. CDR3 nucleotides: TGTGCCAGCAGCCAGAACCCGGGACAGACTAATTCACCCCTCCACTTT.

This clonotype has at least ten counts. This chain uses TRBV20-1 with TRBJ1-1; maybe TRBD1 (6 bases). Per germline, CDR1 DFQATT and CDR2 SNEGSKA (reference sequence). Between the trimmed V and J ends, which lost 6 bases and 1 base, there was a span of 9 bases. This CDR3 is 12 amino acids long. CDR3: CSAGGRNTEAFF. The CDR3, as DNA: TGCAGTGCAGGGGGGCGGAACACTGAAGCTTTCTTT.

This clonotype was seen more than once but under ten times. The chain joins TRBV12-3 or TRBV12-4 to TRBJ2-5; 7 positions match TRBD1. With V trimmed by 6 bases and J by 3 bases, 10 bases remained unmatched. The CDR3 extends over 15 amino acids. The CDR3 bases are TGTGCCAGCAGCCGTACAGGGGCAGGGGAAGAGACCCAGTACTTC. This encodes CASSRTGAGEETQYF.